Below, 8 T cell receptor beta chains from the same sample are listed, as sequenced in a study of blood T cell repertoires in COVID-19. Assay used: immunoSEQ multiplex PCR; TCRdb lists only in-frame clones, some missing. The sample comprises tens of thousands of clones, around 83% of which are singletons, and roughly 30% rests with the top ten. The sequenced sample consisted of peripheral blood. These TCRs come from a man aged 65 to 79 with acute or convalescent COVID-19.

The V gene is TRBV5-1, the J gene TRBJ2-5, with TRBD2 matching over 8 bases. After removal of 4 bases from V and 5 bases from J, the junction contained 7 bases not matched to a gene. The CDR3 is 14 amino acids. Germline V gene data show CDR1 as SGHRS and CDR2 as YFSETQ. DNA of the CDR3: TGCGCCAGCAGCCGTTTAGCGGGGCGGGAGACCCAGTACTTC. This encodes CASSRLAGRETQYF.

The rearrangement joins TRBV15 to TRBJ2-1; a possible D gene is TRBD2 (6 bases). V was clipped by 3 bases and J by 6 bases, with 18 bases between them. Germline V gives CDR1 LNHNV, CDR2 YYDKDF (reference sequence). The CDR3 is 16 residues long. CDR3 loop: CATSRRAGQGSNEQFF. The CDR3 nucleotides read TGTGCCACCAGCAGGAGAGCGGGTCAGGGCTCCAATGAGCAGTTCTTC.

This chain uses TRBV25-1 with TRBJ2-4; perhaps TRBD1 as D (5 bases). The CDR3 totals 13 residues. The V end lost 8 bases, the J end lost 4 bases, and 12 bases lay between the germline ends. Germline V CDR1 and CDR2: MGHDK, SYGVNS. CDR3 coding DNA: TGTGCCAGCCTTGAGGCAGGGAAAAACATTCAGTACTTC. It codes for CASLEAGKNIQYF.

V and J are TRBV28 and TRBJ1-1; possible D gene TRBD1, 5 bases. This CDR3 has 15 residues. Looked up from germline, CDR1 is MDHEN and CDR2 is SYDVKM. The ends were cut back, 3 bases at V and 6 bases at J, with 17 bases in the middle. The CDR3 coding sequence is TGTGCCAGCAGTTTGGGGGGTCTCGGGAAGGCTGAAGCTTTCTTT. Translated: CASSLGGLGKAEAFF.

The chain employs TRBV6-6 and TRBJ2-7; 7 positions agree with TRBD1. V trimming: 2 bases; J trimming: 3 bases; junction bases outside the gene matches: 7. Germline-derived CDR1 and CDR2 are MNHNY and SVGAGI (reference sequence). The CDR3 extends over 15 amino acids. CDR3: CASSYQMSGGYEQYF. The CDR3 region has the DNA TGTGCCAGCAGTTACCAAATGTCAGGGGGCTACGAGCAGTACTTC.

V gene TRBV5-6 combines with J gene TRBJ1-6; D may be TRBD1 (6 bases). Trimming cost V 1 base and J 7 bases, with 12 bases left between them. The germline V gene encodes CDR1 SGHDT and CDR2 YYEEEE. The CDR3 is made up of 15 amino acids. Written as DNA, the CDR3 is TGTGCCAGCAGCTTGAGGACAGTGGGGAATTCACCCCTCCACTTT. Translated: CASSLRTVGNSPLHF.

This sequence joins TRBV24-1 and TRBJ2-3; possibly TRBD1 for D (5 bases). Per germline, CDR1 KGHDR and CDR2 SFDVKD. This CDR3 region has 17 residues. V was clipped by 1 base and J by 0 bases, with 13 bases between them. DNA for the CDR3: TGTGCCACCAGTGATTTACCAGGGTCCCAAAGCACAGATACGCAGTATTTT. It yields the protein CATSDLPGSQSTDTQYF.

CDR3 bases: TGTGCCAGTAGCCCACTAGCGGGAGGTACAGATACGCAGTATTTT. Residues: CASSPLAGGTDTQYF. V is TRBV19 and J is TRBJ2-3, with TRBD2 matching over 12 bases. Germline CDR1 reads LNHDA; CDR2 reads SQIVND (reference sequence). The CDR3 is 15 amino acids. The V and J ends lost 6 bases and 3 bases, in that order; junction bases with no gene match: 4.